These 11 T cell receptor beta chains originate from one sample sequenced in a study of beta chain features in type 1 diabetes. The study reverse transcribed the entire isolated RNA, so it sequenced expressed TCRB transcripts. Repertoires were generated with immunoSEQ multiplex PCR, while TCRdb's copy carries only in-frame clones and drops some. The sample has 120,000 to 150,000 clones; less than 9% are singletons. The sequenced sample consisted of central memory CD4+ T cells from blood. Receptors were obtained from a woman aged 30 to 39 in good health.

In its sample, this clone was seen many times. V is TRBV30 and J is TRBJ2-2; possible D gene TRBD2, 5 bases. Germline-derived CDR1 and CDR2 are GTSNPN and SVGIG (reference sequence). Deletions cut 7 bases from V and 2 bases from J, with 17 bases between. The CDR3 totals 15 residues. The CDR3 nucleotides are TGTGCCTCTCCCCCAGAAGCGGTTAACACCGGGGAGCTGTTTTTT. Translating it yields CASPPEAVNTGELFF.

This clone was seen repeatedly, ten times or more. V is TRBV9 and J is TRBJ2-4, with D uncertain. V was shortened by 4 bases and J by 2 bases, with 13 bases between the two germline ends. The germline V gene encodes CDR1 SGDLS and CDR2 YYNGEE. The CDR3 is 15 amino acids. The CDR3 DNA sequence: TGTGCCAGCAGCCCCTCCGGAGCTACCAAAAACATTCAGTACTTC. Its translation: CASSPSGATKNIQYF. Complete variable domain (other parts from reference TRBV9 and TRBJ2-4): DSGVTQTPKHLITATGQRVTLRCSPRSGDLSVYWYQQSLDQGLQFLIQYYNGEERAKGNILERFSAQQFPDLHSELNLSSLELGDSALYFCASSPSGATKNIQYFGAGTRLSVL.

Only a few counts were recorded for this clone. The rearrangement uses TRBV30 and TRBJ1-1; 8 bases map to TRBD1. With V trimmed by 3 bases and J by 2 bases, 5 bases remained unmatched. Germline values: CDR1 GTSNPN, CDR2 SVGIG (reference sequence). The CDR3 is made up of 14 amino acids. The CDR3 sequence: CAWSADRVNTEAFF. DNA for the CDR3: TGTGCCTGGAGCGCGGACAGGGTTAACACTGAAGCTTTCTTT.

This clone was observed a few times. The rearrangement uses TRBV12-2 and TRBJ1-5; the table's D call TRBD1 went unverified against the DNA. TRBV12-2 is assigned pseudogene status. CDR3 length: 19 amino acids. The CDR3, as DNA: TGTGCAAGTCGCTTAAATTTCTCGGTGGTGGGCCATCTAAATCAGCCCCAGCATTTT. Protein product: CASRLNFSVVGHLNQPQHF.

A few counts support this clone. This rearrangement joins TRBV5-1 to TRBJ2-2, with D possibly matching TRBD2 (6 bases). V was pared by 1 base and J by 5 bases, with 12 bases between. The germline V gene encodes CDR1 SGHRS and CDR2 YFSETQ. This CDR3 spans 15 amino acids. CDR3 residues: CASSLIAGPTGELFF. CDR3 in DNA: TGCGCCAGCAGCTTGATCGCGGGACCTACCGGGGAGCTGTTTTTT.

This clone has more than one count but fewer than ten. The genes are TRBV5-1 and TRBJ1-2; maybe TRBD1 (6 bases). CDR1 and CDR2 (germline): SGHRS, YFSETQ. The V end lost 8 bases, the J end lost 0 bases, and 14 bases lay between the germline ends. This CDR3 region has 14 residues. In DNA, the CDR3 is TGCGCCAGTCGACAGGACTCAGCTAACTATGGCTACACCTTC. The encoded protein is CASRQDSANYGYTF.

A few counts support this clone. This sequence joins TRBV4-2 and TRBJ2-1; TRBD2 matches at 9 bases. The CDR3 is 17 residues long. With V trimmed by 1 base and J by 5 bases, 9 bases remained unmatched. Germline V gene data show CDR1 as LGHNA and CDR2 as YNFKEQ. The CDR3 DNA sequence: TGTGCCAGCAGCCAAGTTCCAAAGACTAGCGGCAACAATGAGCAGTTCTTC. As protein: CASSQVPKTSGNNEQFF.

J is TRBJ2-3 and V is TRBV10-3; TRBD2 matches 8 bases. This CDR3 region has 13 residues. Trimming took 8 bases from V and 3 from J; bases not matched to a gene: 4. The germline gives CDR1 ENHRY, CDR2 SYGVKD. DNA for the CDR3: TGTGCCATCGCCAGCGGGAGTACAGATACGCAGTATTTT. Its protein product is CAIASGSTDTQYF.

V is TRBV7-6 and J is TRBJ2-3, with D possibly matching TRBD2 (5 bases). The V end was cut by 0 bases, the J end by 6 bases, with 10 bases between. The CDR3 totals 14 residues. Germline CDR1 and CDR2: SGHVS and FNYEAQ. CDR3 DNA: TGTGCCAGCAGCTTAGCGGGAGTCCGCGATACGCAGTATTTT. Protein product: CASSLAGVRDTQYF.

This clone came up a few times. The rearrangement links TRBV19 to TRBJ2-3; 10 bases are a match to TRBD2. Trimming removed 4 bases from V and 2 bases from J; junction bases left unmatched: 3. The CDR3 has 15 amino acids. In germline, CDR1 is LNHDA, CDR2 SQIVND (reference sequence). Here the CDR3 DNA reads TGTGCCAGTAGTAGAGCGGGAGGGCCCACAGATACGCAGTATTTT. Translated, it gives CASSRAGGPTDTQYF. The full variable domain, rest sourced from reference TRBV19 and TRBJ2-3, is DGGITQSPKYLFRKEGQNVTLSCEQNLNHDAMYWYRQDPGQGLRLIYYSQIVNDFQKGDIAEGYSVSREKKESFPLTVTSAQKNPTAFYLCASSRAGGPTDTQYFGPGTRLTVL.

The rearrangement uses TRBV7-2 and TRBJ2-7, with TRBD2 matching over 8 bases. Germline CDR1 SGHTA, CDR2 FQGNSA. The V and J ends lost 4 bases and 1 base, in that order; junction bases with no gene match: 12. The CDR3 covers 17 residues. CDR3 sequence: CASSSGTRIIGSYEQYF. The CDR3, as DNA: TGTGCCAGCAGCTCCGGGACTAGAATTATTGGGTCCTACGAGCAGTACTTC. The complete variable domain, with remaining parts taken from reference TRBV7-2 and TRBJ2-7, reads GAGVSQSPSNKVTEKGKDVELRCDPISGHTALYWYRQSLGQGLEFLIYFQGNSAPDKSGLPSDRFSAERTGGSVSTLTIQRTQQEDSAVYLCASSSGTRIIGSYEQYFGPGTRLTVT.